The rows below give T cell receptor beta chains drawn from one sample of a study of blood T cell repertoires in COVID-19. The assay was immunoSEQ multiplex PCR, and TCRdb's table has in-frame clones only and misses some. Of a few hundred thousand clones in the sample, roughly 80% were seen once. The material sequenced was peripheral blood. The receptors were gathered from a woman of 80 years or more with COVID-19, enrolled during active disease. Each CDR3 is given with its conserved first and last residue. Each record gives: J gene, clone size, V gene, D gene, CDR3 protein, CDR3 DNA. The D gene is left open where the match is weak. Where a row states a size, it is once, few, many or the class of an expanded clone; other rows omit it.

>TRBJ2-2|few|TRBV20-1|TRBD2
CSASRASGKTGELFF
TGCAGTGCTAGTAGGGCTAGCGGGAAGACCGGGGAGCTGTTTTTT
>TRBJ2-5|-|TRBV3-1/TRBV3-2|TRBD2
CASSEGLAGAKQETQYF
TGTGCCAGCAGCGAGGGACTAGCGGGGGCCAAACAAGAGACCCAGTACTTC
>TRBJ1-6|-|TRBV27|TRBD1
CASRYGTASNSPLHF
TGTGCCAGCAGGTATGGGACAGCGAGCAATTCACCCCTCCACTTT
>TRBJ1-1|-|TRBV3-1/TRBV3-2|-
CASRPAGFTEAFF
TGTGCCAGCAGACCGGCAGGGTTCACTGAAGCTTTCTTT
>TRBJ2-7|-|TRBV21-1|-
CASRSRQGETYEQYF
TGTGCCAGCAGATCGCGACAGGGGGAAACCTACGAGCAGTACTTC
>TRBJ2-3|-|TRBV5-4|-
CASSVLSGTSTDTQYF
TGTGCCAGCAGCGTACTTAGCGGTACTAGCACAGATACGCAGTATTTT
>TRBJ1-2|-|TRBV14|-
CASSQAGYGYTF
TGTGCCAGCAGCCAAGCAGGGTATGGCTACACCTTC
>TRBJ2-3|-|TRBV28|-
CASRRTVATDTQYF
TGTGCCAGCAGAAGGACAGTAGCGACAGATACGCAGTATTTT
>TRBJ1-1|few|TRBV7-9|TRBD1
CASSPRQGGNTEAFF
TGTGCCAGCAGCCCCAGACAGGGCGGGAACACTGAAGCTTTCTTT
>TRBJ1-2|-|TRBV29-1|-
CSGGGNQGYTF
TGCAGTGGCGGGGGGAATCAGGGCTACACCTTC
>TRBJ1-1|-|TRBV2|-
CASNTGLKGVLTEAFF
TGTGCCAGCAATACGGGATTGAAAGGTGTTCTCACTGAAGCTTTCTTT
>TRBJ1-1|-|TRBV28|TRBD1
CASSLTGAVQAFF
TGTGCCAGTTCACTAACAGGGGCGGTTCAAGCTTTCTTT
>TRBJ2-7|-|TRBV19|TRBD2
CASSIVAGGYEQYF
TGTGCCAGTAGTATTGTAGCGGGAGGCTACGAGCAGTACTTC
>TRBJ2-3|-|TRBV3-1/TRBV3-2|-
CASSHSDTQYF
TGTGCCAGCAGCCACTCAGATACGCAGTATTTT
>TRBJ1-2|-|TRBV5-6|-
CASSLEGVDYGYTF
TGTGCCAGCAGCTTGGAAGGGGTCGACTATGGCTACACCTTC
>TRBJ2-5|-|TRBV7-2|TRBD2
CASSLTSGGNLRETQYF
TGTGCCAGCAGCTTAACTAGCGGGGGAAATTTACGAGAGACCCAGTACTTC
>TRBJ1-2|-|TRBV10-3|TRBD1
CAISESRDSGGYTF
TGTGCCATCAGTGAGTCCCGGGACAGCGGAGGCTACACCTTC
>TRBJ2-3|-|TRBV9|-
CASSVVATSPSDTQYF
TGTGCCAGCAGCGTAGTCGCTACCTCCCCGTCAGATACGCAGTATTTT
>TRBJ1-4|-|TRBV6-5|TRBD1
CASSYSGTGNEKLFF
TGTGCCAGCAGTTACAGCGGGACAGGGAATGAAAAACTGTTTTTT
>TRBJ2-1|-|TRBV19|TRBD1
CASSTTPRDRGNEQFF
TGTGCCAGTAGTACAACACCTCGGGACAGGGGCAATGAGCAGTTCTTC
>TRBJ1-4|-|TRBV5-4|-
CASSLAGSGEKLFF
TGTGCCAGCAGCTTGGCAGGGTCGGGTGAAAAACTGTTTTTT
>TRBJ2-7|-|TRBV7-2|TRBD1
CASSTPGQGYGEQYF
TGTGCCAGCAGCACACCGGGACAGGGGTACGGCGAGCAGTACTTC
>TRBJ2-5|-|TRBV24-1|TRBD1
CAIEDREETQYF
TGTGCCATCGAGGACAGGGAAGAGACCCAGTACTTC
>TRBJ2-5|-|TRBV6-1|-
CASSYSGNQETQYF
TGTGCCAGCAGTTATAGCGGCAATCAAGAGACCCAGTACTTC
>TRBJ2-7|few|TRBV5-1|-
CASSLVQGYEQYF
TGCGCCAGCAGCTTGGTACAGGGTTACGAGCAGTACTTC
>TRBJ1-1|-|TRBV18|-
CASSPPRPFGTEAFF
TGTGCCAGCTCACCACCGCGGCCGTTTGGAACTGAAGCTTTCTTT
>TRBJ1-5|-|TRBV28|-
CASRGSNQPQHF
TGTGCCAGCCGGGGGAGCAATCAGCCCCAGCATTTT
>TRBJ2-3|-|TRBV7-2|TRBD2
CASRLAGGPVTDTQYF
TGTGCCAGCAGATTAGCGGGGGGGCCGGTCACAGATACGCAGTATTTT
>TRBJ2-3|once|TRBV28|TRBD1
CASSRQGESDTQYF
TGTGCCAGCAGCCGACAGGGGGAATCAGATACGCAGTATTTT
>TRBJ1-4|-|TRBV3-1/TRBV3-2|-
CASSQKPGARYSKNEKLFF
TGTGCCAGCAGCCAAAAGCCAGGGGCGAGGTATTCCAAAAATGAAAAACTGTTTTTT
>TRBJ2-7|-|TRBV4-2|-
CASSPPGTYEQYF
TGTGCCAGCAGCCCCCCCGGGACCTACGAGCAGTACTTC
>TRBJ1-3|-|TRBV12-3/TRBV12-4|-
CASSRGSGNTIYF
TGTGCCAGCAGTCGAGGGTCCGGAAACACCATATATTTT
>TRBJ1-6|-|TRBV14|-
CASSQDGQSPLHF
TGTGCCAGCAGCCAAGATGGGCAATCACCCCTCCACTTT
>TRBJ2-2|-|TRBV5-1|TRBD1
CASSLDGQGLIGELFF
TGCGCCAGCAGCTTGGATGGACAGGGGTTGATCGGGGAGCTGTTTTTT
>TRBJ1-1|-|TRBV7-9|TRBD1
CASSSRQGMNTEAFF
TGTGCCAGCAGCTCCCGACAGGGGATGAACACTGAAGCTTTCTTT
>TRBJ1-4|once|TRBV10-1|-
CASSEVRDEKLFF
TGCGCCAGCAGTGAGGTTAGAGATGAAAAACTGTTTTTT
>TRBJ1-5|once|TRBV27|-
CASSPASGRSPFPNQPQHF
TGTGCCAGCAGTCCCGCAAGCGGCAGGTCCCCCTTTCCGAATCAGCCCCAGCATTTT
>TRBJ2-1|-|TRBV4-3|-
CASSQDQGPYNEQFF
TGCGCCAGCAGCCAAGATCAGGGCCCCTACAATGAGCAGTTCTTC
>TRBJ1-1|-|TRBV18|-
CASSPMNTNTEAFF
TGTGCCAGCTCACCTATGAACACGAACACTGAAGCTTTCTTT
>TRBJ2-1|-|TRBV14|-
CASSQSWRGMGGNEQFF
TGTGCCAGCAGCCAATCTTGGCGAGGGATGGGGGGCAATGAGCAGTTCTTC
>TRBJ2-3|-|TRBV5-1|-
CASSLARGTSTDTQYF
TGCGCCAGCAGCTTGGCACGGGGGACGAGCACAGATACGCAGTATTTT
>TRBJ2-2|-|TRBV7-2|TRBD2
CASSPGGVNTGELFF
TGTGCCAGCAGCCCGGGGGGTGTGAACACCGGGGAGCTGTTTTTT
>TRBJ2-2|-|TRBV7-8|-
CASSSLAGAYTGELFF
TGTGCCAGCAGCTCCCTCGCGGGGGCGTACACCGGGGAGCTGTTTTTT
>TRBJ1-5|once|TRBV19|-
CASSPRGGKTGRVHNQPQHF
TGTGCCAGTAGCCCTCGGGGGGGGAAAACAGGAAGAGTCCATAATCAGCCCCAGCATTTT
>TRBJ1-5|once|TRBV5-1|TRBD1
CASSPGQGGQPQHF
TGCGCCAGCAGCCCTGGACAGGGAGGCCAGCCCCAGCATTTT
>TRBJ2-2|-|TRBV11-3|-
CASSLDTRGFNTGELFF
TGTGCCAGCAGCTTAGATACCCGGGGTTTCAACACCGGGGAGCTGTTTTTT
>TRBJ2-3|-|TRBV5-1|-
CASSPRRAGDTQYF
TGCGCCAGCAGCCCCCGCAGGGCCGGAGATACGCAGTATTTT
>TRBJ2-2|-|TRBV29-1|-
CSVAPGHTTSGELFF
TGCAGCGTTGCACCGGGACACACAACCTCCGGGGAGCTGTTTTTT
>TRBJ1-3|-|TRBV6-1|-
CASSEEWQVIHSGNTIYF
TGTGCCAGCAGTGAAGAGTGGCAGGTTATACACTCTGGAAACACCATATATTTT
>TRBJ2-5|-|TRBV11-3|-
CASSLGPERTQYF
TGTGCCAGCAGCTTAGGCCCCGAGCGGACCCAGTACTTC